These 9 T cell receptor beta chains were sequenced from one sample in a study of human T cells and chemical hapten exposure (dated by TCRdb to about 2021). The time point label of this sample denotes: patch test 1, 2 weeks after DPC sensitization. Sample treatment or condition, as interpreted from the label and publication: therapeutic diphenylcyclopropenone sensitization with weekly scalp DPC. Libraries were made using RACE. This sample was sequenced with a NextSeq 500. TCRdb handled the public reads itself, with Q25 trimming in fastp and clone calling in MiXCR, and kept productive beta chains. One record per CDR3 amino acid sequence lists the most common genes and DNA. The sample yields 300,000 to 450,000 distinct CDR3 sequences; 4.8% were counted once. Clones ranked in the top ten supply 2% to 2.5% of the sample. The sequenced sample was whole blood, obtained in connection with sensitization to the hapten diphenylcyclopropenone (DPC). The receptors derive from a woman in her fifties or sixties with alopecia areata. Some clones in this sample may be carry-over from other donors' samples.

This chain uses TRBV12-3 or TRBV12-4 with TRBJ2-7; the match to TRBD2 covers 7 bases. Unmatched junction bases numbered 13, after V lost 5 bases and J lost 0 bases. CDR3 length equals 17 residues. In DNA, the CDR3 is TGTGCCAGCAGTCCTAGCCGGAGTAGCGGGCGCTCCTACGAGCAGTACTTC. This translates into CASSPSRSSGRSYEQYF.

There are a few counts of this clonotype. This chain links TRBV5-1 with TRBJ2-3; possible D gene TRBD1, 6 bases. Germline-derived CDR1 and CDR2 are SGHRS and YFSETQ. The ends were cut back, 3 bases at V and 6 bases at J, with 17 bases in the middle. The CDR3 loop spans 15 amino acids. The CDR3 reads CASSSQGQISDTQYF. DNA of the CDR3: TGCGCCAGCAGCTCCCAGGGGCAGATTTCGGATACGCAGTATTTT.

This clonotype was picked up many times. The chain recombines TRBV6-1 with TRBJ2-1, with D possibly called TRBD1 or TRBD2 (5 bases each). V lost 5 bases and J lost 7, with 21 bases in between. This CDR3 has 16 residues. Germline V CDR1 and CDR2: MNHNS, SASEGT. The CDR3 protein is CASSHQPGPPWNEQFF. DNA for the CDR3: TGTGCCAGCAGTCATCAACCGGGACCCCCGTGGAATGAGCAGTTCTTC.

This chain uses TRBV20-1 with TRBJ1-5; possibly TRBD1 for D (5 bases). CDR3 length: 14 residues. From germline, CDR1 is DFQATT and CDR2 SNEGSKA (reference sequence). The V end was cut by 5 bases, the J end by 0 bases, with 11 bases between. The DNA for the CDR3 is TGCAGTGCTGATGGGGGGGATAGCAATCAGCCCCAGCATTTT. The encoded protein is CSADGGDSNQPQHF.

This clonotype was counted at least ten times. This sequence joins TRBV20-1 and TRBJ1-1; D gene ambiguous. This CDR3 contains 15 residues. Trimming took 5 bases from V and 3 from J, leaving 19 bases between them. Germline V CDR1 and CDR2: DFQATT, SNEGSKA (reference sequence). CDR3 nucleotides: TGCAGTGCTCCCGACGGCTACGCTACCTACACTGAAGCTTTCTTT. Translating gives CSAPDGYATYTEAFF.

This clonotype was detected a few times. The CDR3 DNA reads as TGCGCCAGCAGCCTAAGGACAGGGCCCACAGATACGCAGTATTTT. This codes for CASSLRTGPTDTQYF. The V and J genes are TRBV5-1 and TRBJ2-3, with 8 bases fitting TRBD1. The V segment lost 4 bases and the J segment 2 bases; nucleotides outside the gene matches: 6. CDR3 length: 15 residues. CDR1 SGHRS and CDR2 YFSETQ come from the germline V gene.

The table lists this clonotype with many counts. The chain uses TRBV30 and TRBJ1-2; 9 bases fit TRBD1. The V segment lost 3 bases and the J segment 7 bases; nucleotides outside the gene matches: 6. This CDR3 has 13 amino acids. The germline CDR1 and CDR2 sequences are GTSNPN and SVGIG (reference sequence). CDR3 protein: CAWRKQGAAGYTF. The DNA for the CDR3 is TGTGCCTGGAGAAAACAGGGGGCGGCTGGCTACACCTTC.

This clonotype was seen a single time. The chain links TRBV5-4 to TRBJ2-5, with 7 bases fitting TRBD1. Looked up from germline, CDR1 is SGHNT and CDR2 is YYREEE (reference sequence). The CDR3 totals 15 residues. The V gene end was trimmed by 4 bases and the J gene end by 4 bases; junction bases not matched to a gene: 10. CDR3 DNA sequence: TGTGCCAGCAGCCCAGGACAGGCCGGGGTAGAGACCCAGTACTTC. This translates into CASSPGQAGVETQYF.

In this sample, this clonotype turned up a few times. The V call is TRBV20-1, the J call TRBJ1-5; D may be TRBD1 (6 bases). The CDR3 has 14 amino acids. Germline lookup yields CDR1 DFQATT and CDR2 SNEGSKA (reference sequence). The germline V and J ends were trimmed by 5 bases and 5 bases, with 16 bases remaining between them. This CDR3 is CSAGRGARDQPQHF. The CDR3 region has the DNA TGCAGTGCTGGCCGGGGGGCGCGGGATCAGCCCCAGCATTTT.